This paragraph reports one T cell receptor beta chain. Antigen specificity is unknown. CDR1 and CDR2 (germline): SGHTA, FQGNSA. This CDR3 comprises 19 residues. J lost 4 bases, V lost 1 base, and 12 bases had no gene match. TCRdb re-derived calls from the reads in MiXCR, one entry per CDR3 protein. The table has about 130,000 distinct CDR3 sequences, 25% to 35% seen once. This sample was included in a study of T cell repertoires in cytomegalovirus infection. About the study: Evidence of both CMV infection and a matching HLA type came from public TCR beta signatures. Whole-study results and caveats: HLA-C-restricted, CMV-specific TCR beta clonotypes were dominant ex vivo.

Sequenced material: CD8+ T cells from cultured PBMCs, taken from culture after CMV antigen stimulation. The chain has TRBV7-2 and TRBJ1-5; 11 bases are shared with TRBD1. This receptor was obtained from a human donor in good health (CMV status not recorded). Some clones in this sample may be carry-over from other donors' samples. The CDR3 nucleotides are TGTGCCAGCAGCTTAGATTCGGGACAGGGGGATCGGGGAAATCAGCCCCAGCATTTT. Its translation is CASSLDSGQGDRGNQPQHF.